This T cell receptor (beta chain) was recovered during a study of blood T cell repertoires in COVID-19. In the study overall: The United States, Italy and Spain supplied acute and convalescent COVID-19 samples.

Source study methods: Nucleated cell number was recorded as an estimate derived from reference gene primer amplification. Method: immunoSEQ multiplex PCR; TCRdb's copy keeps in-frame clones and lacks some. V and J calls and clone size come straight from that table; D and trimming were deduced from the DNA. Of around 200,000 clones listed, around 80% are singletons. This clone was seen a handful of times. V lost 5 bases and J 3 bases, leaving 14 bases between the germline ends. The CDR3 runs 15 residues. CDR1 and CDR2 from the germline V gene are SGHTA and FQGNSA. Source material: peripheral blood. This TCR was recovered from a woman aged 70-85 years with acute or convalescent COVID-19. The chain couples TRBV7-2 to TRBJ1-5, with D unresolved. CDR3 in amino acids: CASSPRVVDNQPQHF. CDR3 coding DNA: TGTGCCAGCAGCCCGAGAGTAGTAGACAATCAGCCCCAGCATTTT.